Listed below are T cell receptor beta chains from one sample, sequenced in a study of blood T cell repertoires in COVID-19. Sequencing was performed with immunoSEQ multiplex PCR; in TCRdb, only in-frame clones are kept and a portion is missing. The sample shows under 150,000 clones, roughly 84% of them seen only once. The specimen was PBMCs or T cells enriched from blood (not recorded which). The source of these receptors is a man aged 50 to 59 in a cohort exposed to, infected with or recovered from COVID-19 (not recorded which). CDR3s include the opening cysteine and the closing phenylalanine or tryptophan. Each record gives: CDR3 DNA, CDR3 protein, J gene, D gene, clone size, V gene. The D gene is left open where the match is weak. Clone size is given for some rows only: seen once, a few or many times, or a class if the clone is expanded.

CDR3nt: TGTGCCAGCAGGGGGGGACCGATATCCTACGAGCAGTACTTC
CDR3aa: CASRGGPISYEQYF
j_gene: TRBJ2-7
d_gene: NA
abundance: few
v_gene: TRBV11-1

CDR3nt: TGTGCCAGCAGCGCCAGGGGCACGAACACCGGGGAGCTGTTTTTT
CDR3aa: CASSARGTNTGELFF
j_gene: TRBJ2-2
d_gene: NA
abundance: NA
v_gene: TRBV7-2

CDR3nt: TGTGCCAGCAGCGCGACAGGGGATGAGCAGTTCTTC
CDR3aa: CASSATGDEQFF
j_gene: TRBJ2-1
d_gene: TRBD1
abundance: NA
v_gene: TRBV7-8

CDR3nt: TGTGCCAGCAGCTTTAAGCACGAGCAGTACTTC
CDR3aa: CASSFKHEQYF
j_gene: TRBJ2-7
d_gene: NA
abundance: NA
v_gene: TRBV6-1

CDR3nt: TGCAGCGTTTCTAGCGGGACGCGGGGGGCCAACGTCCTGACTTTC
CDR3aa: CSVSSGTRGANVLTF
j_gene: TRBJ2-6
d_gene: TRBD2
abundance: NA
v_gene: TRBV29-1

CDR3nt: TGTGCCAGCACCCCGAGACAGGGGGCGGGCTACGAGCAGTACTTC
CDR3aa: CASTPRQGAGYEQYF
j_gene: TRBJ2-7
d_gene: TRBD1
abundance: NA
v_gene: TRBV28

CDR3nt: TGTGCCAGCAGTACCCGAGGGCTAGCGAGCTACAATGAGCAGTTCTTC
CDR3aa: CASSTRGLASYNEQFF
j_gene: TRBJ2-1
d_gene: NA
abundance: NA
v_gene: TRBV28

CDR3nt: TGTGCCAGCAGTCTCCAAGAGACCCAGTACTTC
CDR3aa: CASSLQETQYF
j_gene: TRBJ2-5
d_gene: NA
abundance: NA
v_gene: TRBV12-3/TRBV12-4

CDR3nt: TGTGCCAGCAGCGTTAACTCAGGAGGCCAGGTGAACTATGGCTACACCTTC
CDR3aa: CASSVNSGGQVNYGYTF
j_gene: TRBJ1-2
d_gene: NA
abundance: NA
v_gene: TRBV9

CDR3nt: TGTGCCAGCTCCCAAGCCGGGACATCGGTCTACGAGCAGTACTTC
CDR3aa: CASSQAGTSVYEQYF
j_gene: TRBJ2-7
d_gene: NA
abundance: few
v_gene: TRBV6-5

CDR3nt: TGTGCCAGCAGTGCGACCCGGGACATTAATCAGCCCCAGCATTTT
CDR3aa: CASSATRDINQPQHF
j_gene: TRBJ1-5
d_gene: NA
abundance: NA
v_gene: TRBV28

CDR3nt: TGTGCCAGCAGCTTACGGGACAGGTCCAACGAGCAGTACTTC
CDR3aa: CASSLRDRSNEQYF
j_gene: TRBJ2-7
d_gene: TRBD1
abundance: NA
v_gene: TRBV13

CDR3nt: TGTGCCAGCAGTGAAGAGGGGGCGGCAGGGAGGTACACCTTC
CDR3aa: CASSEEGAAGRYTF
j_gene: TRBJ1-2
d_gene: TRBD1
abundance: once
v_gene: TRBV2

CDR3nt: TGTGCCAGCAGCCCCTGGACAGGGACTGGAAACACCATATATTTT
CDR3aa: CASSPWTGTGNTIYF
j_gene: TRBJ1-3
d_gene: TRBD1
abundance: NA
v_gene: TRBV11-2

CDR3nt: TGTGCCAGTAGGACAGGGGGCTCTTATGGCTACACCTTC
CDR3aa: CASRTGGSYGYTF
j_gene: TRBJ1-2
d_gene: TRBD1
abundance: NA
v_gene: TRBV19

CDR3nt: TGTGCCAGCAGCAGATACTCTTTAGGGACAGGGCTAGAGAACACCGGGGAGCTGTTTTTT
CDR3aa: CASSRYSLGTGLENTGELFF
j_gene: TRBJ2-2
d_gene: NA
abundance: NA
v_gene: TRBV21-1

CDR3nt: TGTGCCAGCAGCCAAGCTAGCGGGAGTTCCTACGAGCAGTACTTC
CDR3aa: CASSQASGSSYEQYF
j_gene: TRBJ2-7
d_gene: TRBD2
abundance: NA
v_gene: TRBV4-2

CDR3nt: TGTGCCAGCTCACCCGGGATCTCTTTAGAAGAGACCCAGTACTTC
CDR3aa: CASSPGISLEETQYF
j_gene: TRBJ2-5
d_gene: NA
abundance: NA
v_gene: TRBV18

CDR3nt: TGTGCCAGCAGCCGCCCCACGGGCGGGCTTACCTACAATGAGCAGTTCTTC
CDR3aa: CASSRPTGGLTYNEQFF
j_gene: TRBJ2-1
d_gene: NA
abundance: NA
v_gene: TRBV3-1/TRBV3-2

CDR3nt: TGCGCCAGCAGCTCCGAACAGGGGGGGAACTATGGCTACACCTTC
CDR3aa: CASSSEQGGNYGYTF
j_gene: TRBJ1-2
d_gene: TRBD1
abundance: few
v_gene: TRBV5-1

CDR3nt: TGTGCCAGCAGGAGGACGGGGGGAAATGAAAAACTGTTTTTT
CDR3aa: CASRRTGGNEKLFF
j_gene: TRBJ1-4
d_gene: NA
abundance: NA
v_gene: TRBV2

CDR3nt: TGTGCCAGCGCGGACAGTATTGTAGATCAGCCCCAGCATTTT
CDR3aa: CASADSIVDQPQHF
j_gene: TRBJ1-5
d_gene: NA
abundance: NA
v_gene: TRBV6-5

CDR3nt: TGTGCCAGCAGCCACATGAAGGGGATCCCTACTGAAGCTTTCTTT
CDR3aa: CASSHMKGIPTEAFF
j_gene: TRBJ1-1
d_gene: NA
abundance: NA
v_gene: TRBV7-9

CDR3nt: TGTGCCACCAGGAGTAGGACTCAACTTGAAAAACTGTTTTTT
CDR3aa: CATRSRTQLEKLFF
j_gene: TRBJ1-4
d_gene: NA
abundance: NA
v_gene: TRBV15

CDR3nt: TGTGCCAGCAGCCAAGGGACAGCATCCTACAATGAGCAGTTCTTC
CDR3aa: CASSQGTASYNEQFF
j_gene: TRBJ2-1
d_gene: NA
abundance: NA
v_gene: TRBV3-1/TRBV3-2

CDR3nt: TGCAGCGTTGAAGAAACAGGGGGCTCGTACGAGCAGTACTTC
CDR3aa: CSVEETGGSYEQYF
j_gene: TRBJ2-7
d_gene: TRBD1
abundance: NA
v_gene: TRBV29-1